Detailed here is one T cell receptor (beta chain). Antigen unknown. The entry originates in a study of T-cell memory formation after mild COVID-19. Overall study findings and caveats: The authors did not confirm SARS-CoV-2 specificity of second-wave clones peaking day 37. Later expanders leaned CD4+, whereas clones that contracted between day 15 and 85 were balanced CD4/CD8.

V lost 5 bases and J lost 4, with 14 bases in between. Germline CDR1 reads SGHTA; CDR2 reads FQGNSA. The CDR3 is made up of 14 amino acids. TCRdb re-called the 5' RACE reads through MiXCR, storing one row per CDR3 protein. The repertoire has roughly 190,000 distinct CDR3 sequences, roughly 10% of them found once; the top ten carry approximately 2.8%. J is TRBJ2-5 and V is TRBV7-2; D ambiguous. This TCR derives from a man between 18 and 29 years old who had mild COVID-19 (a few samples of this study predate the infection). Cell type and time point are not known. Sequencing was done on a sample of PBMCs or a T cell subset sorted from them (not recorded which). The CDR3 loop reads CASSQGYGAETQYF. In nucleotides, the CDR3 is TGTGCCAGCAGCCAAGGATACGGAGCAGAGACCCAGTACTTC.